This TCR beta chain comes out of a study of T-cell reconstitution after alpha-beta-depleted transplantation in children. This clonotype was recorded a few times. The TCRbeta library incorporated unique molecular identifiers. From the PCR reads, TCRdb called clonotypes with MiXCR, one entry per CDR3 protein. Here the sample spans approximately 400,000 distinct CDR3 sequences, approximately 11% being singletons. Germline CDR1 reads MNHEY; CDR2 reads SVGEGT. The CDR3 runs 14 residues. Trimming left V 6 bases short and J 3 bases short, with 13 bases between. V gene TRBV6-2 or TRBV6-3 combines with J gene TRBJ2-3; unclear D gene. This receptor was obtained from a human donor who donated a stem cell graft to a child with acute myeloid leukemia. The material was PBMCs from the stem cell graft donor, obtained from the stem cell graft. CDR3: CASSPVQRTDTQYF. The CDR3 DNA reads as TGTGCCAGCAGCCCCGTTCAGCGTACAGATACGCAGTATTTT.